This TCR beta chain appears in the sequencing data of a study of T cell responses to AZD1222 COVID-19 vaccine (TCRdb year 2021). In the study overall: AZD1222 recipients whose second dose came at about 4 weeks and those whose second dose came at about 12 weeks were combined into one group, since spike-specific TCR depth and breadth did not differ between the two schedules. A total of 233 trial participants underwent TCR sequencing, of whom 207 received two doses of AZD1222 and around 25 received two doses of the MenACWY control vaccine. Trial participants were enrolled by age into subgroups of 18-55, 56-69 and 70-plus years, and around 150, 28 and 57 TCR-sequenced participants, respectively, were included in these subgroups. Summary of the overall study and its limitations: Nearly half of unique spike-specific TCRs reportedly recognized epitopes outside regions mutated in the B.1.351 and B.1.1.7 variants. Because no day 14 peak-response samples were available, repertoires were characterized only after the peak T cell response. Spike-specific TCR breadth and depth rose significantly after two AZD1222 doses compared with day 0 and with MenACWY recipients. The 56-69-year group was small, and its depth increase did not reach significance, likely because of low power. Conclusions about previously exposed vaccinees are limited, since just five or six AZD1222 recipients were seropositive for SARS-CoV-2 at baseline. Participants were mostly white British and included more females than males, and it was suggested by the authors that clonal diversity may have been underestimated. The whole spike protein was spanned by vaccine-associated CD4 TCRs, and dominant responses were seen in regions 160-218 and 743-854.

To note about this clone: Its antigen has not been determined. No much larger clone exists at a distance of one base, and base qualities are not known.

V is pared back by 7 bases and J by 6 bases, with 16 bases lying between the germline termini. The CDR3 starts with the cysteine, ends with the phenylalanine, and has 13 residues. The read is trimmed to its CDR3 DNA, 39 bases read in frame from base 1. Based on the germline V gene, the CDR1 and CDR2 sequences are SGHRS and YFSETQ. The sample's time point label, decoded: baseline before first vaccination. Vaccinee samples were obtained from the UK trials COV001 and COV002, which included a single-blind randomized controlled phase 2/3 trial of AZD1222 (ChAdOx1 nCoV-19) in healthy adults. Trial participant PBMC samples were collected at day 0 and day 28 after the second dose for TCRbeta chain sequencing. The CDR3 regions of human TCRbeta chains were analyzed by immunosequencing. Regarding the original processing steps: Repertoire TCRs were checked for matches against a reference library of SARS-CoV-2-specific TCRs that had been generated using the MIRA antigen-specificity platform. Breadth was defined as the fraction of unique TCRs that were SARS-CoV-2-associated. Depth was defined as the fraction of total T cells that were SARS-CoV-2-associated. Using the MIRA data, every spike-specific TCR was mapped to the spike region that the TCR reacted to and assigned to either a CD4 or a CD8 class. Log10-transformed breadth and depth values were compared by one-way ANOVA with Sidak's multiple comparisons tests. TCRdb holds this immuneACCESS table with in-frame rearrangements only. Some clones are missing; in checked studies, unresolved V genes explain under half, and the rest has no known cause. V and J calls and clone size are copied from that table; D and trimming were computed from the DNA. The table for this sample lists some 120,000 clones; 70% to 90% of them were counted only once. The ten top clones hold about 5% of the sample.

Source: peripheral blood, taken on day 0 of AZD1222 vaccination. The chain couples TRBV5-1 to TRBJ1-2; a tentative D match to TRBD1 spans 6 bases. The origin of this receptor is an adult in good health. The CDR3 is CASAKTGSDGYTF. The DNA reads as follows: TGCGCCAGCGCTAAAACAGGGTCAGATGGCTACACCTTC. The entire variable domain, with the stretches around the CDR3 drawn from the reference TRBV5-1 and TRBJ1-2 proteins, is KAGVTQTPRYLIKTRGQQVTLSCSPISGHRSVSWYQQTPGQGLQFLFEYFSETQRNKGNFPGRFSGRQFSNSRSEMNVSTLELGDSALYLCASAKTGSDGYTFGSGTRLTVV.